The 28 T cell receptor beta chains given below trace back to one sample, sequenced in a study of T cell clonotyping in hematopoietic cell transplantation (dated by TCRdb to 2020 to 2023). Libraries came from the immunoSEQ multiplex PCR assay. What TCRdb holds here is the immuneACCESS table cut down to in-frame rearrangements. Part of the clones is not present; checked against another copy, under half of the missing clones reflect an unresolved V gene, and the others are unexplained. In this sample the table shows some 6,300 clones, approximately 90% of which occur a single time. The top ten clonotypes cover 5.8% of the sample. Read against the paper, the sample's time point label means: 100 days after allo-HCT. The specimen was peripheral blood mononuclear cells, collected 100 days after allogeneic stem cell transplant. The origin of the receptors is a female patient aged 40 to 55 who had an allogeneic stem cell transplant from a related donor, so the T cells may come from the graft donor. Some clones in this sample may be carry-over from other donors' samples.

CDR3 loop: CAISSGTESNQPQHF. CDR3 nucleotide sequence: TGTGCCATCAGTTCCGGGACGGAGAGCAATCAGCCCCAGCATTTT. The genes are TRBV10-3 and TRBJ1-5; a possible D gene is TRBD1 (5 bases). The CDR3 extends over 15 amino acids. Trimming took off 5 bases at V and 1 base at J, with 12 bases between the two ends. Germline CDR1 ENHRY, CDR2 SYGVKD.

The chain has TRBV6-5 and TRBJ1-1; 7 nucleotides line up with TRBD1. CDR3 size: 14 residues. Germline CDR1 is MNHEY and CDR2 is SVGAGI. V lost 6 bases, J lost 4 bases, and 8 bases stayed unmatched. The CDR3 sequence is CASRQGPGGTEAFF. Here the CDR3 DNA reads TGTGCCAGCAGACAGGGGCCGGGGGGCACTGAAGCTTTCTTT.

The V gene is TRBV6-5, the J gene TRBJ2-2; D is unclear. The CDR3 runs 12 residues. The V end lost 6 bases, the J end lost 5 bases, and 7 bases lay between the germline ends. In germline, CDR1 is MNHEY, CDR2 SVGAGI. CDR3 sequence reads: CASRLGTGELFF. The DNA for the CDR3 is TGTGCCAGCAGGCTAGGTACCGGGGAGCTGTTTTTT.

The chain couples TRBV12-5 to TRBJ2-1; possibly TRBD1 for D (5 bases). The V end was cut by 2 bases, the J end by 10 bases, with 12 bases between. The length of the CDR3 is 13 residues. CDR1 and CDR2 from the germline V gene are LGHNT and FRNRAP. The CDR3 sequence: CASGLFPGNEQFF. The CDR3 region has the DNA TGTGCTAGTGGTTTGTTCCCAGGGAACGAGCAGTTCTTC.

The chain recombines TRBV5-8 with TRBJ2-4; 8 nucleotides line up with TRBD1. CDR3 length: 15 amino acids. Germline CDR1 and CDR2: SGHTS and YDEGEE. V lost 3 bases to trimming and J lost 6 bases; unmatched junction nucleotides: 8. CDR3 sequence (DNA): TGTGCCAGCAGCTGGACAGGGAGTCGGCCAAACATTCAGTACTTC. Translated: CASSWTGSRPNIQYF.

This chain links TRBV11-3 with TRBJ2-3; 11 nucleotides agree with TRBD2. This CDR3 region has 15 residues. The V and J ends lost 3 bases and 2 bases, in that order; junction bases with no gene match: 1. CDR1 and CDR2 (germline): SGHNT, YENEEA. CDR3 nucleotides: TGTGCCAGCAGCTTTAGCGGGAGGGCCACAGATACGCAGTATTTT. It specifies CASSFSGRATDTQYF.

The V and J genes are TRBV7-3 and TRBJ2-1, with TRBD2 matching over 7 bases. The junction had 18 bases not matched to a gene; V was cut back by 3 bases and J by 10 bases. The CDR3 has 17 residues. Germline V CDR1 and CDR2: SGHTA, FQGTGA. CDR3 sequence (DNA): TGTGCCAGCAGCTTCCGCCAAAGTCGGGCGGGAGAGCAAGAGCAGTTCTTC. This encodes CASSFRQSRAGEQEQFF.

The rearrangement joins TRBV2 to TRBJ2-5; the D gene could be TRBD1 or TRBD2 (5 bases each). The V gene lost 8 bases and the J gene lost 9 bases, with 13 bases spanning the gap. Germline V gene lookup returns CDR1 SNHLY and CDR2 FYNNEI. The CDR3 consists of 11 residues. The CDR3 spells CASGVRGAQYF. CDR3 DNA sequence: TGTGCCAGCGGAGTCAGAGGGGCCCAGTACTTC.

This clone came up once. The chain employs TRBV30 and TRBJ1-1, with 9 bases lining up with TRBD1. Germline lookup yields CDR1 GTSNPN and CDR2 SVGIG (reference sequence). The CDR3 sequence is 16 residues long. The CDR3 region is CAFSGTGFFVNTEAFF. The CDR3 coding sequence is TGTGCTTTTTCCGGGACAGGGTTTTTTGTGAACACTGAAGCTTTCTTT.

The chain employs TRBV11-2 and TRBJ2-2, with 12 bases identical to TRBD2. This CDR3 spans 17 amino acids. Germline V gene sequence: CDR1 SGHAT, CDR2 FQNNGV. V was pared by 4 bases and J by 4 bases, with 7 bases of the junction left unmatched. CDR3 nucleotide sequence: TGTGCCAGCAGCTCTAGACTAGCGGGAGAGAGCACCGGGGAGCTGTTTTTT. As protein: CASSSRLAGESTGELFF.

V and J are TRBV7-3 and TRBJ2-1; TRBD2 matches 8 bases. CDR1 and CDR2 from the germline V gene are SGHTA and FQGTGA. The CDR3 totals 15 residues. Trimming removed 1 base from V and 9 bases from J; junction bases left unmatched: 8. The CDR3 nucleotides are TGTGCCAGCAGCTTAATCAGCGGGAGTAGACCTGAGCAGTTCTTC. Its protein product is CASSLISGSRPEQFF. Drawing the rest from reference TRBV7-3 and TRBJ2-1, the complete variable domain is GAGVSQTPSNKVTEKGKYVELRCDPISGHTALYWYRQSLGQGPEFLIYFQGTGAADDSGLPNDRFFAVRPEGSVSTLKIQRTERGDSAVYLCASSLISGSRPEQFFGPGTRLTVL.

CDR3: CASSLGAANTGELFF. CDR3 coding DNA: TGTGCCAGCAGCCTGGGGGCCGCGAACACCGGGGAGCTGTTTTTT. The chain combines TRBV4-2 with TRBJ2-2, with D perhaps matching TRBD1 (6 bases). The germline V gene has CDR1 LGHNA and CDR2 YNFKEQ. The CDR3 loop spans 15 amino acids. Trimming removed 4 bases at V and 0 bases at J, with 9 bases between.

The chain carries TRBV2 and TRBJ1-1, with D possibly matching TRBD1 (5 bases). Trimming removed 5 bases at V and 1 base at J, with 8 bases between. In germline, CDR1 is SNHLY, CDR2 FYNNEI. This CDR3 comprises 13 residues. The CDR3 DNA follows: TGTGCCAGCAGTAGGGACGGGAACACTGAAGCTTTCTTT. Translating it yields CASSRDGNTEAFF.

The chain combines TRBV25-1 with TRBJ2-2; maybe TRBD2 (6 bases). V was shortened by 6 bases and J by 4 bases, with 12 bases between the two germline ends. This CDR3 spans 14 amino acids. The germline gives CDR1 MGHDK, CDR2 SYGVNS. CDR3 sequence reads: CASSKRDSTGELFF. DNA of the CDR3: TGTGCCAGCAGCAAAAGGGACTCCACCGGGGAGCTGTTTTTT.

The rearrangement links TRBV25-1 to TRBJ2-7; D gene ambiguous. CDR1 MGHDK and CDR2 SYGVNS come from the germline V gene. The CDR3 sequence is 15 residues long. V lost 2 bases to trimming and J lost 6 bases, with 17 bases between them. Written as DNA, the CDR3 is TGTGCCAGCAGTGAAACCAGCAGGACCCCCGTCGAGCAGTACTTC. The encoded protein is CASSETSRTPVEQYF.

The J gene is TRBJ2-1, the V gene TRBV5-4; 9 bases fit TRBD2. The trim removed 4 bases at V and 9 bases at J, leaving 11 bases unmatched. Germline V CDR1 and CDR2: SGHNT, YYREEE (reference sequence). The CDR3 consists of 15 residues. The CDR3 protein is CASSPDRSGGGEQFF. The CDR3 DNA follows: TGTGCCAGCAGCCCGGATCGTAGCGGGGGTGGTGAGCAGTTCTTC.

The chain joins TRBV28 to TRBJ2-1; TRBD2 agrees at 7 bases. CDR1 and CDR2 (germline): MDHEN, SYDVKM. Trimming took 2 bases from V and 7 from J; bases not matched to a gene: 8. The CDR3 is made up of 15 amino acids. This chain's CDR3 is CASSLLAGESNEQFF. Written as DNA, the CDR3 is TGTGCCAGCAGTTTACTGGCGGGAGAATCAAATGAGCAGTTCTTC.

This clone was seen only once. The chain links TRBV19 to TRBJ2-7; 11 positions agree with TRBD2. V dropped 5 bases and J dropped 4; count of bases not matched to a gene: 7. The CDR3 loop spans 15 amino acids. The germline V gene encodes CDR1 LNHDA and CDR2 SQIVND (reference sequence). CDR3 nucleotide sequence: TGTGCCAGTAGTCTTACTAGCGGGAGTCAATACGAGCAGTACTTC. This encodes CASSLTSGSQYEQYF.

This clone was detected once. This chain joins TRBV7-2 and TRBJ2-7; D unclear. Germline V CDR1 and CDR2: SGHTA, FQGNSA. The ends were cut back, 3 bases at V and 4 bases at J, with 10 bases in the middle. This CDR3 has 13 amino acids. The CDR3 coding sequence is TGTGCCAGCAGCTTGGGCAGCCTATACGAGCAGTACTTC. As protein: CASSLGSLYEQYF.

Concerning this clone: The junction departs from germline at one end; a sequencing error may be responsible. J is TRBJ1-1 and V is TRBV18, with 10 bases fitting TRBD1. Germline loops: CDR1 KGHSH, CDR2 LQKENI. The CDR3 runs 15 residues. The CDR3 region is CASSPPVGTGVESFF. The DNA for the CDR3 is TGTGCCAGCTCACCACCGGTTGGGACAGGGGTTGAATCTTTCTTT.

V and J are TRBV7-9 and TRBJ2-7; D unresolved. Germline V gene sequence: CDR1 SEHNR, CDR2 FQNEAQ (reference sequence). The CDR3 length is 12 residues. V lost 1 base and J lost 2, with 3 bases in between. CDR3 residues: CASSLVPYEQYF. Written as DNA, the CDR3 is TGTGCCAGCAGCTTAGTTCCCTACGAGCAGTACTTC.

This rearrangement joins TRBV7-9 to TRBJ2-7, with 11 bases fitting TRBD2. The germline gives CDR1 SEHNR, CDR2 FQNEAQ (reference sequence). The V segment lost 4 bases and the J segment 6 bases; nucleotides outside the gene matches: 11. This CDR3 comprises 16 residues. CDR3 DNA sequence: TGTGCCAGCAGCTCTCCTATAGCGGGAGGGCCTGGCGAGCAGTACTTC. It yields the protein CASSSPIAGGPGEQYF.

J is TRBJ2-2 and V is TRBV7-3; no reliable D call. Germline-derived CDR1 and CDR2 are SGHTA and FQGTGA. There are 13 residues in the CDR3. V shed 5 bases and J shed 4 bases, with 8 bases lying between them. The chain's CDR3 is CASSLSGTGELFF. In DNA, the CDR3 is TGTGCCAGCAGCCTCTCGGGCACCGGGGAGCTGTTTTTT.

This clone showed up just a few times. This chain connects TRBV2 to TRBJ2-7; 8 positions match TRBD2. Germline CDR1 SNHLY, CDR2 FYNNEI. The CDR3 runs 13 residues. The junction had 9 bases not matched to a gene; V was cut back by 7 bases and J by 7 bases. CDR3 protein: CASNKREWGEQYF. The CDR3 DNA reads TGTGCCAGCAACAAGCGGGAGTGGGGAGAGCAGTACTTC.

CDR3 coding DNA: TGTGCCAGTAGTATTGATGGCAGGAATAGCAATCAGCCCCAGCATTTT. Residues: CASSIDGRNSNQPQHF. The chain joins TRBV19 to TRBJ1-5, with D hard to call. The CDR3 sequence is 16 residues long. V dropped 3 bases and J dropped 0 bases, with 12 bases sitting between them. Germline CDR1 and CDR2: LNHDA and SQIVND (reference sequence).

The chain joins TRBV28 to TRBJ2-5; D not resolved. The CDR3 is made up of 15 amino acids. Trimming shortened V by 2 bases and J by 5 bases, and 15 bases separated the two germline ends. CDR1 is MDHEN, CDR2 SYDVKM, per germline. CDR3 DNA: TGTGCCAGCAGTTTACGGCAGGCAGACCTCGAGACCCAGTACTTC. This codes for CASSLRQADLETQYF.

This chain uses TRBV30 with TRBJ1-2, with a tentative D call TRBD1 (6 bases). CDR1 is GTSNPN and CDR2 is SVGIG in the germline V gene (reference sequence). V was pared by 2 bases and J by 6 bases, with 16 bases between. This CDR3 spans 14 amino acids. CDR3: CAWSPGRGVDGYTF. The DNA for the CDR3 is TGTGCCTGGAGTCCGGGCAGGGGTGTAGATGGCTACACCTTC.

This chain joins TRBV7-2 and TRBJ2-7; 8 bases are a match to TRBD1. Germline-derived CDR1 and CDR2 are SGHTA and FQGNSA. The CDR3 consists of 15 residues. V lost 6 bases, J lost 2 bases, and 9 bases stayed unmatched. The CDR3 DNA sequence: TGTGCCAGCAGTTCATCCGGGACAGGTACCTACGAGCAGTACTTC. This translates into CASSSSGTGTYEQYF.